This T cell receptor (beta chain) was profiled in a study of response to subunit inactivated influenza vaccine. TCRdb recomputed calls from the RT-PCR reads with MiXCR, one row per CDR3 protein. The repertoire holds roughly 790,000 distinct CDR3 sequences, with 20% to 25% as singletons. Overall study results and limits: Each seasonal influenza vaccination recruits few new T cells, the authors suggested.

Per the germline V gene, CDR1 is SGHVS and CDR2 is FQNEAQ. V was clipped by 6 bases and J by 2 bases; unmatched bases: 16. This CDR3 comprises 18 residues. A note on this clonotype: Its antigen is as yet unknown.

The specimen was PBMCs from blood, collected more than 4 days after vaccination. This receptor was taken from a man between 45 and 60 years old who received an inactivated influenza vaccine. This chain links TRBV7-8 with TRBJ2-1, with TRBD1 identical over 7 bases. CDR3 amino acids: CASSHTRVPGQPYNEQFF. As DNA, the CDR3 is TGTGCCAGCAGTCACACAAGGGTACCGGGACAGCCCTACAATGAGCAGTTCTTC.